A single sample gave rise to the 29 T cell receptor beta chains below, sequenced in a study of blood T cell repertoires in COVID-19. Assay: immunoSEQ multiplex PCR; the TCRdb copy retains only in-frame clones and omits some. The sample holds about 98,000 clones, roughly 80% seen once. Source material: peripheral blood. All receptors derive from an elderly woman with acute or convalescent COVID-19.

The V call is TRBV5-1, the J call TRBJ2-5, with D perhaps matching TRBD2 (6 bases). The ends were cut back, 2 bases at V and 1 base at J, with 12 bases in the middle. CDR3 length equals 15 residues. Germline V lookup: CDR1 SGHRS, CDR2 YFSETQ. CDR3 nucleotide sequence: TGCGCCAGCAGCTTCTCTAGCGCCACCCAAGAGACCCAGTACTTC. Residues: CASSFSSATQETQYF.

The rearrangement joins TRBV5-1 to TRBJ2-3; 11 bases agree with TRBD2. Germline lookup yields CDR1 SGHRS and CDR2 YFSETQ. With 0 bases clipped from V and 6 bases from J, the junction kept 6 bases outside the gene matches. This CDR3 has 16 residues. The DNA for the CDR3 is TGCGCCAGCAGCTTGGCGGGGCTAGCGGGGGGTGATACGCAGTATTTT. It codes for CASSLAGLAGGDTQYF.

The DNA for the CDR3 is TGTGCCAGCAGTTACGGAGACAGGGGTATGATGCAGCCCCAGCATTTT. Encoded protein: CASSYGDRGMMQPQHF. The chain couples TRBV6-2 or TRBV6-3 to TRBJ1-5, with 8 bases identical to TRBD1. Germline trimming cut 2 bases from V and 7 bases from J; bases unmatched to any gene: 10. This CDR3 region has 16 residues. Germline V gene data show CDR1 as MNHEY and CDR2 as SVGEGT.

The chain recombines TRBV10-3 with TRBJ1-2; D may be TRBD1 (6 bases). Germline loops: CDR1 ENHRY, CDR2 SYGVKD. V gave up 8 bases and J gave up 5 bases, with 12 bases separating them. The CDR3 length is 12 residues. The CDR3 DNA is TGTGCCATCGGACAGTTAACTTATGGCTACACCTTC. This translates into CAIGQLTYGYTF.

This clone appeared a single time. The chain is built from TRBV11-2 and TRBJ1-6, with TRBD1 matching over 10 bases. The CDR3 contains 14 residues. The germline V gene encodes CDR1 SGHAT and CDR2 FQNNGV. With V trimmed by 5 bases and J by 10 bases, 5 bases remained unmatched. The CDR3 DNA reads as TGTGCCAGCAGCCAAGGGACAGGGGTCTCACCCCTCCACTTT. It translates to CASSQGTGVSPLHF.

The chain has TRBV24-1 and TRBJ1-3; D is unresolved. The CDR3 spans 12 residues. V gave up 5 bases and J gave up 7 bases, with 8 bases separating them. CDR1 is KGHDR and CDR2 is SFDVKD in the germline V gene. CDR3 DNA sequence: TGTGCCACCAGTGGCTCGGGGAACACCATATATTTT. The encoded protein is CATSGSGNTIYF.

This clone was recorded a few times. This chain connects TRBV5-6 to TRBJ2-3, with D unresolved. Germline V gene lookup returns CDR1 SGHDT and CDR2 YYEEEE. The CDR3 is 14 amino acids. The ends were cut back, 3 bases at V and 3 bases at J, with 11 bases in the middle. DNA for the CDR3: TGTGCCAGCAGCTCGCCAGGTTATACAGATACGCAGTATTTT. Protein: CASSSPGYTDTQYF.

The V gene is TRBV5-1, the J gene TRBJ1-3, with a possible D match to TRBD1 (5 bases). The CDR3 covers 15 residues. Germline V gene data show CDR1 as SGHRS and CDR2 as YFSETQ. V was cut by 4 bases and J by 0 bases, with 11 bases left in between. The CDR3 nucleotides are TGCGCCAGCAGCGCTGCAGGGTACTCTGGAAACACCATATATTTT. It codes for CASSAAGYSGNTIYF.

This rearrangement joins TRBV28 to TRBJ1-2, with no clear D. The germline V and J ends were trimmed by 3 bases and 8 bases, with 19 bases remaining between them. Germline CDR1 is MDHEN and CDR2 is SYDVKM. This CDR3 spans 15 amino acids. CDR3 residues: CASSFLRLVRKGYTF. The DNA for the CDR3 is TGTGCCAGCAGTTTTCTCCGACTTGTAAGAAAAGGCTACACCTTC.

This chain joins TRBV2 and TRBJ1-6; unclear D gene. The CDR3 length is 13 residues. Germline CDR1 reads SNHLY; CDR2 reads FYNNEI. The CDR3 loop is CSSKPSGNSPLHF. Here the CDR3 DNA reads TGTTCCTCCAAACCTAGTGGTAATTCACCCCTCCACTTT.

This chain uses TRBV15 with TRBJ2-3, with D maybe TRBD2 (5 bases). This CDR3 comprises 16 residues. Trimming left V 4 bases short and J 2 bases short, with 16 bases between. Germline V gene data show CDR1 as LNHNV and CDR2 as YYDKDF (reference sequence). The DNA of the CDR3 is TGTGCCACCAGCATACTCTTAGGCGGGCTCACAGATACGCAGTATTTT. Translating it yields CATSILLGGLTDTQYF.

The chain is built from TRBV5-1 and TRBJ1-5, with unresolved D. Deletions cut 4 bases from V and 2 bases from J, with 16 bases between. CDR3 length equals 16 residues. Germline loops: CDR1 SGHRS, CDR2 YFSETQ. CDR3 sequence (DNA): TGCGCCAGCAGCCCGGACGGGGTAGTGGGCAATCAGCCCCAGCATTTT. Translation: CASSPDGVVGNQPQHF.

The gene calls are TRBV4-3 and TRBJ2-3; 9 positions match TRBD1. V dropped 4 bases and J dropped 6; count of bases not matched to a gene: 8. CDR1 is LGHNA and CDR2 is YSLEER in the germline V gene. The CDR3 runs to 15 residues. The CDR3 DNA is TGCGCCAGCAGCCCCCACCGGGACAGGGAGGATACGCAGTATTTT. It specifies CASSPHRDREDTQYF.

The CDR3 is CASSLSTSGGNNEQFF. CDR3 bases: TGCGCCAGCAGCTTGTCGACTAGCGGGGGGAACAATGAGCAGTTCTTC. V usage is TRBV5-1 and J usage is TRBJ2-1; 13 nucleotides agree with TRBD2. The CDR3 contains 16 residues. CDR1 SGHRS and CDR2 YFSETQ come from the germline V gene. Trimming cost V 1 base and J 5 bases; bases outside gene matches: 3. The whole variable domain, filled in from reference TRBV5-1 and TRBJ2-1, reads KAGVTQTPRYLIKTRGQQVTLSCSPISGHRSVSWYQQTPGQGLQFLFEYFSETQRNKGNFPGRFSGRQFSNSRSEMNVSTLELGDSALYLCASSLSTSGGNNEQFFGPGTRLTVL.

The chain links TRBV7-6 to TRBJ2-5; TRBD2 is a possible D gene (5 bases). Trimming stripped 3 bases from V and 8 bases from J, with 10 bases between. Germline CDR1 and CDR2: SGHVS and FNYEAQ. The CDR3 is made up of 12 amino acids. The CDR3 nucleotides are TGTGCCAGCAGCTTTTGGAGGTCAACCCAGTACTTC. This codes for CASSFWRSTQYF.

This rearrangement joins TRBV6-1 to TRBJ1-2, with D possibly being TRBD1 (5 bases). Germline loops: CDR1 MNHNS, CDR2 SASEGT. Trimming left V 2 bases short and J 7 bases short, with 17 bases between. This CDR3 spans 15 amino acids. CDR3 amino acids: CASSELWQGRSGYTF. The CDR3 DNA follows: TGTGCCAGCAGTGAATTATGGCAGGGTCGAAGTGGCTACACCTTC.

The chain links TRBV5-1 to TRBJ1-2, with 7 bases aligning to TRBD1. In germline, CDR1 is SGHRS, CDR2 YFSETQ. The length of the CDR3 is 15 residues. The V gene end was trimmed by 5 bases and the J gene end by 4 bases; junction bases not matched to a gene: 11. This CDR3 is CASRAGAPGGYGYTF. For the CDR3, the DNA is TGCGCCAGCAGGGCAGGGGCCCCAGGGGGCTATGGCTACACCTTC.

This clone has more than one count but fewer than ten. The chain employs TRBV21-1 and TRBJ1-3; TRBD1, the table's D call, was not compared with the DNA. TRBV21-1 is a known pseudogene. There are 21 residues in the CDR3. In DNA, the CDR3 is TGTGCCAGCAGCAAAGGGGTGAGAGTAGGACGGGACACGGGGCGGGGAAACACCATATATTTT. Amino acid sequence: CASSKGVRVGRDTGRGNTIYF.

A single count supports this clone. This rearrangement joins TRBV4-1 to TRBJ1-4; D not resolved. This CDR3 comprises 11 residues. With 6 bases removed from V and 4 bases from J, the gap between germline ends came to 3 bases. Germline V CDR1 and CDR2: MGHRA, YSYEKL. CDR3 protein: CASSLNEKLFF. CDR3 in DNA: TGCGCCAGCAGTCTTAATGAAAAACTGTTTTTT.

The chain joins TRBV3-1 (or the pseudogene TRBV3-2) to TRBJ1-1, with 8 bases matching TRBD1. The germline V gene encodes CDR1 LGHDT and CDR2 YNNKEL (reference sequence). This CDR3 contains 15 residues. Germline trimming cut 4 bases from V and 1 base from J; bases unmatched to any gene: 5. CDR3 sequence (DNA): TGTGCCAGCAGCCCCCTGACAGGGGCGAACACTGAAGCTTTCTTT. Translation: CASSPLTGANTEAFF.

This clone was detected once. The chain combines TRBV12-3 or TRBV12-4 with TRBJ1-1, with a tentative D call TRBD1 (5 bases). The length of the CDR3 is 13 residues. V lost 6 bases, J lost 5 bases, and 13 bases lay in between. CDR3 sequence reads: CASSDRGFTEAFF. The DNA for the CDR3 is TGTGCCAGCAGCGACCGGGGGTTTACTGAAGCTTTCTTT.

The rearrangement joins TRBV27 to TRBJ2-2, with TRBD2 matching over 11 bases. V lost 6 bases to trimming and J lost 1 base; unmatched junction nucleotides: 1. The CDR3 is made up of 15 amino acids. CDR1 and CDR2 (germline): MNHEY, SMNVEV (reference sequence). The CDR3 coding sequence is TGTGCCAGCAGCGGACTAGCGGGGAACACCGGGGAGCTGTTTTTT. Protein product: CASSGLAGNTGELFF.

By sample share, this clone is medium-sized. The CDR3 region is CASSLEEQRSGNTIYF. CDR3 in DNA: TGCGCCAGCAGCTTGGAGGAGCAGAGATCTGGAAACACCATATATTTT. This chain links TRBV5-1 with TRBJ1-3; D call uncertain. CDR3 size: 16 residues. Germline CDR1 SGHRS, CDR2 YFSETQ. The V gene lost 0 bases and the J gene lost 1 base, with 11 bases spanning the gap.

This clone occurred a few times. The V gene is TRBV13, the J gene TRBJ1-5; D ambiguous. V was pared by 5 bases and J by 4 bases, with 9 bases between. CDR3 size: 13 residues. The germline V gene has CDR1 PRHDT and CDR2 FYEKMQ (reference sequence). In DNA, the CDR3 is TGTGCCAGCAGCCAACGAGGGAATCAGCCCCAGCATTTT. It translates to CASSQRGNQPQHF.

The CDR3 loop reads CASSDRTSGGTEAFF. In DNA form, the CDR3 reads TGTGCCAGCAGTGACAGGACTTCCGGAGGGACTGAAGCTTTCTTT. V gene TRBV6-1 combines with J gene TRBJ1-1; D uncertain. V was trimmed by 3 bases and J by 5 bases, leaving 16 bases between them. The CDR3 totals 15 residues. The germline gives CDR1 MNHNS, CDR2 SASEGT.

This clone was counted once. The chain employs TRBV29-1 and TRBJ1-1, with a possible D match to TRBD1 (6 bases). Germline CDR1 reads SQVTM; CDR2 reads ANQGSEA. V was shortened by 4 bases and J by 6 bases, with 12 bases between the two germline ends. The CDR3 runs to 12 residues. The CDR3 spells CSVATGMAEAFF. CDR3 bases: TGCAGCGTTGCTACAGGGATGGCTGAAGCTTTCTTT.

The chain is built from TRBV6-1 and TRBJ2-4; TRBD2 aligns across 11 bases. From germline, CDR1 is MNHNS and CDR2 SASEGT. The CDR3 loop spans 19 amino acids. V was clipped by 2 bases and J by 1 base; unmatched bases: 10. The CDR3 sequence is CASSESIAGGVLAKNIQYF. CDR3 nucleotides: TGTGCCAGCAGTGAATCGATAGCGGGGGGGGTCTTGGCCAAAAACATTCAGTACTTC.

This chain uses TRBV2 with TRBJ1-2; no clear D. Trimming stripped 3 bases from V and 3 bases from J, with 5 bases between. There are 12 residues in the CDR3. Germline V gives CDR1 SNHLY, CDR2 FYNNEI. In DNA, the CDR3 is TGTGCCAGCAGTGACAGATACTATGGCTACACCTTC. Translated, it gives CASSDRYYGYTF.

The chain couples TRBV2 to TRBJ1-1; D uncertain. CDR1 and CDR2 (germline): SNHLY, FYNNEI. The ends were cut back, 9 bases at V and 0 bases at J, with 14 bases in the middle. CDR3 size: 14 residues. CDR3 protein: CASAVQSLNTEAFF. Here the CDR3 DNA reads TGTGCCAGTGCGGTTCAAAGTTTGAACACTGAAGCTTTCTTT.